Below, 31 T cell receptor beta chains from the same sample are listed, as sequenced in a study of T cells after yellow fever vaccination. TCRdb re-derived calls from the 5' RACE reads in MiXCR, one entry per CDR3 protein. This table holds some 500,000 distinct CDR3 sequences, roughly 12% found once. The specimen comprised PBMCs, sampled on the day of the yellow fever booster vaccination. Receptors were obtained from a man aged 25-45 years who received the YFV17D yellow fever vaccine.

V usage is TRBV30 and J usage is TRBJ2-2; 8 bases fit TRBD1. The CDR3 consists of 16 residues. The germline CDR1 and CDR2 sequences are GTSNPN and SVGIG (reference sequence). V was pared by 3 bases and J by 5 bases, with 11 bases of the junction left unmatched. The CDR3 bases are TGTGCCTGGAGCGGGAGACGGGACAGGTTTACCGGGGAGCTGTTTTTT. Translated: CAWSGRRDRFTGELFF.

This chain links TRBV4-3 with TRBJ1-2; D is perhaps TRBD1 (6 bases). Per germline, CDR1 LGHNA and CDR2 YSLEER. Trimming stripped 9 bases from V and 5 bases from J, with 16 bases between. CDR3 length: 13 amino acids. CDR3 in DNA: TGCGCCAGTGGGGCGGGAACAGGGTATGGCTACACCTTC. Residues: CASGAGTGYGYTF.

This clonotype appeared a few times. The gene calls are TRBV7-2 and TRBJ2-5; no clear D gene. The CDR3 length is 14 residues. With 5 bases removed from V and 3 bases from J, the gap between germline ends came to 13 bases. Germline CDR1 SGHTA, CDR2 FQGNSA. The CDR3 bases are TGTGCCAGCAGCCTCCGGTCAAGAAAAGAGACCCAGTACTTC. Its translation is CASSLRSRKETQYF.

This rearrangement joins TRBV5-6 to TRBJ1-4, with a tentative D call TRBD1 (6 bases). CDR1 SGHDT and CDR2 YYEEEE come from the germline V gene. This CDR3 has 15 residues. Trimming took 0 bases from V and 5 from J, leaving 11 bases between them. In DNA, the CDR3 is TGTGCCAGCAGCTTGGCCAGGGGAATCAATGAAAAACTGTTTTTT. Encoded protein: CASSLARGINEKLFF.

This clonotype appeared a few times. One end of the junction does not line up with germline, which may come from a read error. The rearrangement links TRBV19 to TRBJ1-2, with no clear D. This CDR3 contains 12 residues. Germline-derived CDR1 and CDR2 are LNHDA and SQIVND (reference sequence). CDR3 bases: TGTGCCAGTAGTACTTGGACCTACCTCACCATCTTC. Residues: CASSTWTYLTIF.

This clonotype has at least ten counts. This chain links TRBV29-1 with TRBJ1-1, with a possible D match to TRBD1 (5 bases). V lost 7 bases and J 1 base, leaving 13 bases between the germline ends. The CDR3 is 13 residues long. Germline V gene lookup returns CDR1 SQVTM and CDR2 ANQGSEA. The chain's CDR3 is CSAAGPSNTEAFF. CDR3 bases: TGCAGCGCCGCGGGACCGTCGAACACTGAAGCTTTCTTT.

On this clonotype itself: Possible read error: a much larger clone is one base away. The chain couples TRBV20-1 to TRBJ2-7, with 7 bases fitting TRBD1. V trimming: 3 bases; J trimming: 2 bases; junction bases outside the gene matches: 7. This CDR3 is 14 amino acids long. Germline V gene sequence: CDR1 DFQATT, CDR2 SNEGSKA (reference sequence). The CDR3 nucleotides are TGCAGTGCTAGTAGGGACAGTGCCACCTACGAGCAGTACTTC. Its translation is CSASRDSATYEQYF.

V usage is TRBV5-1 and J usage is TRBJ2-1, with 9 bases that match TRBD2. Germline values: CDR1 SGHRS, CDR2 YFSETQ. The CDR3 extends over 14 amino acids. Trimming took 9 bases from V and 6 from J; bases not matched to a gene: 10. The CDR3 is CATSETSGFNEQFF. In nucleotides, the CDR3 is TGCGCCACCTCCGAGACTAGCGGATTCAATGAGCAGTTCTTC.

In its sample, this clonotype was seen a few times. The CDR3 sequence: CASRPAKAPGREQFF. The CDR3 DNA reads as TGTGCCAGCAGACCTGCGAAGGCGCCAGGTCGGGAGCAGTTCTTC. The chain couples TRBV12-3 or TRBV12-4 to TRBJ2-1; D is ambiguous. This CDR3 contains 15 residues. V lost 6 bases and J 10 bases, leaving 22 bases between the germline ends.

This clonotype came up a few times. The chain links TRBV20-1 to TRBJ2-5, with 8 bases aligning to TRBD1. V shed 5 bases, J shed 2 bases, and the junction held 1 base outside the gene matches. This CDR3 contains 12 residues. Germline V lookup: CDR1 DFQATT, CDR2 SNEGSKA (reference sequence). CDR3 nucleotide sequence: TGCAGTGCTCGACAGGGGCAAGAGACCCAGTACTTC. It translates to CSARQGQETQYF.

The V call is TRBV11-2, the J call TRBJ2-3; 12 bases fit TRBD1. With V trimmed by 5 bases and J by 2 bases, 11 bases remained unmatched. CDR3 length: 18 residues. Germline lookup yields CDR1 SGHAT and CDR2 FQNNGV. CDR3: CASSPSGTGGAATDTQYF. CDR3 sequence (DNA): TGTGCCAGCAGCCCCTCAGGGACAGGGGGCGCAGCCACAGATACGCAGTATTTT.

The J gene is TRBJ2-3, the V gene TRBV13, with D tentatively TRBD2 (5 bases). In germline, CDR1 is PRHDT, CDR2 FYEKMQ (reference sequence). The CDR3 contains 12 residues. The V and J ends lost 1 base and 10 bases respectively, with 9 bases between them. CDR3 in DNA: TGTGCCAGCAGCTTAGCGGGGAGTGCGCAGTATTTT. Translated, it gives CASSLAGSAQYF.

This clonotype was counted at least ten times. The chain is built from TRBV14 and TRBJ2-1; TRBD2 aligns across 12 bases. V gave up 5 bases and J gave up 3 bases; unmatched junction bases: 2. The V gene's germline CDR1 is SGHDN and CDR2 FVKESK. There are 15 residues in the CDR3. The CDR3 DNA reads TGTGCCAGCAGCATACTAGCGGGAGGCTACAATGAGCAGTTCTTC. It is translated as CASSILAGGYNEQFF.

The V call is TRBV5-1, the J call TRBJ2-7; no firm D call. Trimming pared 0 bases from V and 2 bases from J, leaving 12 bases between. The CDR3 totals 15 residues. Germline V gene lookup returns CDR1 SGHRS and CDR2 YFSETQ. CDR3 amino acids: CASSLGRAGTYEQYF. CDR3 DNA sequence: TGCGCCAGCAGCTTGGGTCGGGCAGGTACCTACGAGCAGTACTTC.

This clonotype was detected a few times. This chain connects TRBV12-3 or TRBV12-4 to TRBJ2-3; no firm D call. The CDR3 is 13 residues long. V lost 4 bases and J lost 6, with 11 bases in between. The CDR3 region has the DNA TGTGCCAGCAGTTACCCTACTACGGATACGCAGTATTTT. Translating gives CASSYPTTDTQYF.

With regard to this clonotype: One junction end disagrees with the germline gene, perhaps due to a read error. V gene TRBV29-1 combines with J gene TRBJ2-3; TRBD1 aligns across 8 bases. Germline V gene lookup returns CDR1 SQVTM and CDR2 ANQGSEA. This CDR3 is built from 13 residues. The CDR3 here is CSVSDRGTDTQYF. Here the CDR3 DNA reads TGCAGCGTTTCCGACAGGGGCACGGATACGCAGTATTTT.

The chain links TRBV29-1 to TRBJ2-5, with D maybe TRBD1 (6 bases). Germline-derived CDR1 and CDR2 are SQVTM and ANQGSEA. The CDR3 spans 15 residues. V lost 4 bases and J lost 3, with 18 bases in between. This chain's CDR3 is CSVVDPGQKEETQYF. CDR3 sequence (DNA): TGCAGCGTTGTGGATCCCGGACAGAAAGAAGAGACCCAGTACTTC.

The V and J genes are TRBV3-1 and TRBJ2-3, with TRBD2 matching over 7 bases. The germline gives CDR1 LGHDT, CDR2 YNNKEL (reference sequence). The CDR3 extends over 14 amino acids. Unmatched junction bases numbered 3, after V lost 5 bases and J lost 1 base. CDR3 sequence reads: CASSGRGGTDTQYF. CDR3 DNA sequence: TGTGCCAGCAGCGGGAGGGGCGGCACAGATACGCAGTATTTT.

This clonotype has more than one count but fewer than ten. The chain combines TRBV29-1 with TRBJ2-7; TRBD2 agrees at 9 bases. Per the germline V gene, CDR1 is SQVTM and CDR2 is ANQGSEA. J was trimmed by 3 bases and V by 4 bases; bases with no gene match: 4. The CDR3 is made up of 13 amino acids. Written as DNA, the CDR3 is TGCAGCGTTGGCCTAGCGGGAATCTACGAGCAGTACTTC. Its protein product is CSVGLAGIYEQYF.

V usage is TRBV7-9 and J usage is TRBJ2-5; 10 bases align to TRBD2. The CDR3 contains 15 residues. Germline lookup yields CDR1 SEHNR and CDR2 FQNEAQ (reference sequence). The junction had 10 bases not matched to a gene; V was cut back by 2 bases and J by 10 bases. The CDR3 DNA follows: TGTGCCAGCAGCTTAACATATGGACTAGCGGCTCTCCAGTACTTC. Encoded protein: CASSLTYGLAALQYF.

The V gene is TRBV12-3 or TRBV12-4, the J gene TRBJ2-1, with 13 bases identical to TRBD2. V lost 5 bases, J lost 7 bases, and 5 bases stayed unmatched. This CDR3 is built from 15 residues. The CDR3 loop reads CASSLGLAGKNEQFF. CDR3 in DNA: TGTGCCAGCAGTCTGGGACTAGCGGGAAAGAATGAGCAGTTCTTC.

The chain employs TRBV12-3 or TRBV12-4 and TRBJ2-1; D gene unclear. V was shortened by 3 bases and J by 1 base, with 13 bases between the two germline ends. The CDR3 consists of 16 residues. The CDR3 here is CASSFVTDLSYNEQFF. CDR3 DNA sequence: TGTGCCAGCAGTTTTGTAACGGACCTTTCCTACAATGAGCAGTTCTTC.

The rearrangement uses TRBV7-9 and TRBJ2-7; D unclear. This CDR3 contains 15 residues. V lost 5 bases to trimming and J lost 0 bases, with 14 bases between them. Germline assignment: CDR1 SEHNR and CDR2 FQNEAQ (reference sequence). CDR3 protein: CASSQSEESSYEQYF. The CDR3 DNA reads TGTGCCAGCAGCCAATCTGAGGAGTCCTCCTACGAGCAGTACTTC.

This clonotype showed up just once. The chain combines TRBV6-1 with TRBJ1-2, with D uncertain. V dropped 2 bases and J dropped 8 bases, with 18 bases sitting between them. Germline V gene sequence: CDR1 MNHNS, CDR2 SASEGT. The CDR3 runs 15 residues. CDR3 sequence: CASSELGDIFRGYTF. DNA of the CDR3: TGTGCCAGCAGTGAATTGGGAGACATCTTCAGGGGCTACACCTTC.

This clonotype was counted many times. V and J are TRBV11-2 and TRBJ1-1, with no clear D. From germline, CDR1 is SGHAT and CDR2 FQNNGV. The CDR3 sequence is 14 residues long. V gave up 4 bases and J gave up 1 base, with 10 bases separating them. The CDR3 sequence is CASSYGRGNTEAFF. CDR3 coding DNA: TGTGCCAGCAGCTACGGGCGGGGGAACACTGAAGCTTTCTTT.

This rearrangement joins TRBV27 to TRBJ2-1; 9 positions match TRBD1. The V gene's germline CDR1 is MNHEY and CDR2 SMNVEV (reference sequence). The CDR3 loop spans 15 amino acids. After removal of 7 bases from V and 3 bases from J, the junction contained 7 bases not matched to a gene. The CDR3 reads CASIMTGGHYNEQFF. The DNA for the CDR3 is TGTGCCAGCATAATGACAGGGGGACACTACAATGAGCAGTTCTTC.

The chain joins TRBV24-1 to TRBJ2-3; D uncertain. Trimming took 9 bases from V and 1 from J, leaving 19 bases between them. The CDR3 has 16 residues. Germline V gene sequence: CDR1 KGHDR, CDR2 SFDVKD. CDR3: CATGPAAGEGTDTQYF. CDR3 in DNA: TGTGCCACCGGTCCGGCCGCCGGAGAGGGCACAGATACGCAGTATTTT.

The chain combines TRBV20-1 with TRBJ2-1; D is tentatively TRBD1 or TRBD2 (6 bases each). V was clipped by 5 bases and J by 2 bases, with 13 bases between them. This CDR3 contains 14 residues. The V gene's germline CDR1 is DFQATT and CDR2 SNEGSKA (reference sequence). Here the CDR3 reads CSARGLAPYNEQFF. CDR3 coding DNA: TGCAGTGCTCGGGGGCTAGCCCCCTACAATGAGCAGTTCTTC.

V gene TRBV5-1 combines with J gene TRBJ2-5; TRBD1 matches 12 bases. The CDR3 sequence is 14 residues long. Unmatched junction bases numbered 3, after V lost 4 bases and J lost 5 bases. The germline CDR1 and CDR2 sequences are SGHRS and YFSETQ. CDR3 in amino acids: CASSPGQGAETQYF. CDR3 in DNA: TGCGCCAGCAGCCCGGGACAGGGGGCGGAGACCCAGTACTTC. Combining the CDR3 with reference TRBV5-1 and TRBJ2-5 gives the whole variable domain KAGVTQTPRYLIKTRGQQVTLSCSPISGHRSVSWYQQTPGQGLQFLFEYFSETQRNKGNFPGRFSGRQFSNSRSEMNVSTLELGDSALYLCASSPGQGAETQYFGPGTRLLVL.

This clonotype was recorded a few times. The V and J genes are TRBV6-5 and TRBJ2-1, with D perhaps TRBD1 (5 bases). The CDR3 sequence is 12 residues long. Trimming removed 7 bases from V and 13 bases from J, with 17 bases in between. Germline CDR1 and CDR2: MNHEY and SVGAGI. The CDR3 DNA follows: TGTGCCAGCACGTCACAGGTGGCTAAACAGTTCTTC. This translates into CASTSQVAKQFF.

This clonotype was seen a handful of times. V gene TRBV7-2 combines with J gene TRBJ2-7; TRBD1 is a possible D gene (6 bases). This CDR3 comprises 15 residues. The V end was cut by 4 bases, the J end by 6 bases, with 19 bases between. Per germline, CDR1 SGHTA and CDR2 FQGNSA. CDR3 nucleotide sequence: TGTGCCAGCAGCTCGATGGCAGGGGCAATCGGCGAGCAGTACTTC. The encoded protein is CASSSMAGAIGEQYF.